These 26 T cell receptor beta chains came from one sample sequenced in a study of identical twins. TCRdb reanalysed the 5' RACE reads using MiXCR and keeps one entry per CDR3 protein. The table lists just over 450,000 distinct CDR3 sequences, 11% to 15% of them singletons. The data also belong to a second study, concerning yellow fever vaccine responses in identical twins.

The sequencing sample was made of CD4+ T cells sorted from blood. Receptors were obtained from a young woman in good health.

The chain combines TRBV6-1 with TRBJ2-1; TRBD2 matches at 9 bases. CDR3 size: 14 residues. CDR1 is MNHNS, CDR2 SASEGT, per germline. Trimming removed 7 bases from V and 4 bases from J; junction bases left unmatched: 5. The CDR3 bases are TGTGCCAGCAAGACTAGCGGAGCTTACAATGAGCAGTTCTTC. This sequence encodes CASKTSGAYNEQFF.

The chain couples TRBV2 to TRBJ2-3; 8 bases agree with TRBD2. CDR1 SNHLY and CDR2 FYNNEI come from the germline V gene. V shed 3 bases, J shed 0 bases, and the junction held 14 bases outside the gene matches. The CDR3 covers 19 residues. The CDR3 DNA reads TGTGCCAGCAGTGACCGGCGGGGGGCCCGGGGGGGTAGCACAGATACGCAGTATTTT. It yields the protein CASSDRRGARGGSTDTQYF.

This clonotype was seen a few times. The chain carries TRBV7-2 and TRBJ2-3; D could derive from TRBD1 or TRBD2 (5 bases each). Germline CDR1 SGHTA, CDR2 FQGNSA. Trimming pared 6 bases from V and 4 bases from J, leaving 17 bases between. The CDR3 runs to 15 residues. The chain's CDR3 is CASSRAGSDSDTQYF. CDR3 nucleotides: TGTGCCAGCAGTCGTGCAGGGTCGGACTCAGATACGCAGTATTTT.

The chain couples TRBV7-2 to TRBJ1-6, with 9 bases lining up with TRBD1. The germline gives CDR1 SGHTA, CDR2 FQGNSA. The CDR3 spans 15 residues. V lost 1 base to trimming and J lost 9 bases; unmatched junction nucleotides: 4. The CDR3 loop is CASSLEGQGGSPLHF. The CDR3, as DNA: TGTGCCAGCAGCTTAGAGGGACAGGGTGGTTCACCCCTCCACTTT.

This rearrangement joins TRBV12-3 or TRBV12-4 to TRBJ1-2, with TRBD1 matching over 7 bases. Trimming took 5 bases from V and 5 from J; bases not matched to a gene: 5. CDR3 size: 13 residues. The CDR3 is CASSLGTEYGYTF. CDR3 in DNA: TGTGCCAGCAGTCTTGGGACAGAGTATGGCTACACCTTC.

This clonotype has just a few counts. For the CDR3, the DNA is TGCGCCAGCAGCCAAGAACGCGGGGCGGGGAATGAGCAGTTCTTC. This encodes CASSQERGAGNEQFF. This sequence joins TRBV4-3 and TRBJ2-1; a weak D match, TRBD2 (6 bases). With 0 bases removed from V and 7 bases from J, the gap between germline ends came to 13 bases. Germline CDR1 and CDR2: LGHNA and YSLEER. The CDR3 contains 15 residues.

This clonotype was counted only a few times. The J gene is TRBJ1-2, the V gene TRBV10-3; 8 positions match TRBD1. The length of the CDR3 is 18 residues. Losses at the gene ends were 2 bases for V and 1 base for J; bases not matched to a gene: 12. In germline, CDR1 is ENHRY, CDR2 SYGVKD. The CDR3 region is CAISETPDRVRVNYGYTF. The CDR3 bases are TGTGCCATCAGTGAGACGCCGGACAGGGTTCGGGTTAACTATGGCTACACCTTC.

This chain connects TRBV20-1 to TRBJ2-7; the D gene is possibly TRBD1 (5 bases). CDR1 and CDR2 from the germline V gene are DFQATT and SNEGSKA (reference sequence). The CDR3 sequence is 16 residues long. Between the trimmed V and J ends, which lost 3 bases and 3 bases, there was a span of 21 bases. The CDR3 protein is CSASFPGRRSNYEQYF. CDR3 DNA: TGCAGTGCTAGCTTCCCAGGGCGCCGCTCTAACTACGAGCAGTACTTC.

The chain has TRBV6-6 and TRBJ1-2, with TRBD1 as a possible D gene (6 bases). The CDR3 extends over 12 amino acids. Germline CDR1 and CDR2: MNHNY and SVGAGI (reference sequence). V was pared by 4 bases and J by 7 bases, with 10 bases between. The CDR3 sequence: CASSSSGAGYTF. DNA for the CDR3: TGTGCCAGCAGTTCCTCAGGGGCTGGCTACACCTTC.

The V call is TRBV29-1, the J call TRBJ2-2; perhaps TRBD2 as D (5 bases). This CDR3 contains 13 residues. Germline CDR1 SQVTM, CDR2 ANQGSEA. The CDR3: CSVGLLNTGELFF. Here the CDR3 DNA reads TGCAGTGTAGGACTCTTGAACACCGGGGAGCTGTTTTTT.

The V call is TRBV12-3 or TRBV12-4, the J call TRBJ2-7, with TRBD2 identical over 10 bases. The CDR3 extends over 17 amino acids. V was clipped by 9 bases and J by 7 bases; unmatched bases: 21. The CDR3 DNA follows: TGTGCCAGTCAGGTCAGCAGGGCCCTAGCGGGGGTGAAAGAGCAGTACTTC. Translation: CASQVSRALAGVKEQYF.

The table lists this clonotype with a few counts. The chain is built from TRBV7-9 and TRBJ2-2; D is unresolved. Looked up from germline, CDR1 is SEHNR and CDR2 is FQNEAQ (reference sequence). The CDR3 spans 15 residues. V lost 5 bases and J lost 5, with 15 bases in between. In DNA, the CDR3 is TGTGCCAGCAGCCCTGGCGAGACCATGACCGGGGAGCTGTTTTTT. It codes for CASSPGETMTGELFF.

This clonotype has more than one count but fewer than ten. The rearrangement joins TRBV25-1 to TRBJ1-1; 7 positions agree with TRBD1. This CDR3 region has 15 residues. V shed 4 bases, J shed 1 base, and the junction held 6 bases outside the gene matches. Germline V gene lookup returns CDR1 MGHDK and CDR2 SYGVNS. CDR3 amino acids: CASSVRQGTNTEAFF. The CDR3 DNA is TGTGCCAGCAGTGTTCGACAGGGCACGAACACTGAAGCTTTCTTT.

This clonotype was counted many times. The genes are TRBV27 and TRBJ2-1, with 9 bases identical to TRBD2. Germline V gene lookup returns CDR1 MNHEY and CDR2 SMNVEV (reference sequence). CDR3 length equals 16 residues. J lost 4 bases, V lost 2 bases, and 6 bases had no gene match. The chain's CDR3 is CASSLPGLARYNEQFF. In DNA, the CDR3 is TGTGCCAGCAGTTTACCGGGACTAGCCCGTTACAATGAGCAGTTCTTC.

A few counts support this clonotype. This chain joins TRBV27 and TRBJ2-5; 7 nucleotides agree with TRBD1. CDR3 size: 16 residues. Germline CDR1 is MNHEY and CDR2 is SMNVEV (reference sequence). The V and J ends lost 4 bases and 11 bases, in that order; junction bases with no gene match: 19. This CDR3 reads CASSSVQPRDSLVQYF. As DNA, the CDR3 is TGTGCCAGCAGTTCCGTTCAACCCCGGGACAGTCTGGTTCAGTACTTC.

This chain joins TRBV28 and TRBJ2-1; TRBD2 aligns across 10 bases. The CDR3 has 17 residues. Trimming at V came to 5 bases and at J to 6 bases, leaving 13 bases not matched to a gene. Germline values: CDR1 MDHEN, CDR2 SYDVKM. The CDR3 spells CASSLRAGGSLFNEQFF. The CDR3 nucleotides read TGTGCCAGCAGTCTTAGAGCGGGAGGGTCTCTGTTCAATGAGCAGTTCTTC.

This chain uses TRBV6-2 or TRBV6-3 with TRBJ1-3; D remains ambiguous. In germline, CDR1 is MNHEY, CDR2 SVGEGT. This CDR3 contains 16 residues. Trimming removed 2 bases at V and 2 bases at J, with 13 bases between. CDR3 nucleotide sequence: TGTGCCAGCAGTTACGCCCCGGGAGAGACTGGAAACACCATATATTTT. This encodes CASSYAPGETGNTIYF.

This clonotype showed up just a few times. The CDR3 spells CASSSGNYGYTF. The CDR3 nucleotides read TGTGCCAGCAGTTCTGGTAACTATGGCTACACCTTC. This rearrangement joins TRBV2 to TRBJ1-2, with unresolved D. Deletions cut 5 bases from V and 1 base from J, with 5 bases between. Germline lookup yields CDR1 SNHLY and CDR2 FYNNEI. This CDR3 contains 12 residues.

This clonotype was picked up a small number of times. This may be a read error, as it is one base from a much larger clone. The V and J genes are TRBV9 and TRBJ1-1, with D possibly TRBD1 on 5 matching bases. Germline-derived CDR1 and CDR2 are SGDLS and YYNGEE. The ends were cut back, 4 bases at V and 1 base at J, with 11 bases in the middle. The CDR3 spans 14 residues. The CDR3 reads CASSPRRGNTEAFF. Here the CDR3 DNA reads TGTGCCAGCAGCCCCCGGAGGGGGAACACTGAAGCTTTCTTT.

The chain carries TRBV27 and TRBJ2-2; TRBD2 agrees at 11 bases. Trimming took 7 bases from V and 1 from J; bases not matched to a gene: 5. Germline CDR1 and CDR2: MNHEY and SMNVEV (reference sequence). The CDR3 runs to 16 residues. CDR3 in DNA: TGTGCCAGCACCCCGACTAGCGGGAAGAACACCGGGGAGCTGTTTTTT. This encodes CASTPTSGKNTGELFF.

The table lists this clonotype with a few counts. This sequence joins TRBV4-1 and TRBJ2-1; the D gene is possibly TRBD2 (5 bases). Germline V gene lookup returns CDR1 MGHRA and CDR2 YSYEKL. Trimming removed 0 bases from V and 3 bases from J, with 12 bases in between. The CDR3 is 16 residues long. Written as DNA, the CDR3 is TGCGCCAGCAGCCAAGACGAGAGGGCCGACTACAATGAGCAGTTCTTC. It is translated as CASSQDERADYNEQFF.

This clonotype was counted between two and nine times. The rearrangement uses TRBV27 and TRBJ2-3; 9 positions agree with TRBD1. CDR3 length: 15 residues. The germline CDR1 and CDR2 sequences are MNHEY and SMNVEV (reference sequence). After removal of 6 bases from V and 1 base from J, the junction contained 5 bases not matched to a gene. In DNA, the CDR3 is TGTGCCAGCAGATTGACAGGGGGTCGCACAGATACGCAGTATTTT. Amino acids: CASRLTGGRTDTQYF.

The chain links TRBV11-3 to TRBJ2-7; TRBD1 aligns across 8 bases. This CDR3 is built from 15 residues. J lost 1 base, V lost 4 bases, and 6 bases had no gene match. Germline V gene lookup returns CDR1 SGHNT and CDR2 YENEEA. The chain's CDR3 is CASSSGGSASYEQYF. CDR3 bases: TGTGCCAGCAGCTCAGGGGGCAGTGCTTCCTACGAGCAGTACTTC.

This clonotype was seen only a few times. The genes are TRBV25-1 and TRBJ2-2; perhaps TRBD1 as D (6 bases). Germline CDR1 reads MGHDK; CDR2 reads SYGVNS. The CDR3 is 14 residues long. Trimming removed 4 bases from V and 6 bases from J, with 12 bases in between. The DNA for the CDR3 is TGTGCCAGCAGTGTCTCAGGGGTGGCCGGGGAGCTGTTTTTT. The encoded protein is CASSVSGVAGELFF. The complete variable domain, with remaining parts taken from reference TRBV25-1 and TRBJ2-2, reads EADIYQTPRYLVIGTGKKITLECSQTMGHDKMYWYQQDPGMELHLIHYSYGVNSTEKGDLSSESTVSRIRTEHFPLTLESARPSHTSQYLCASSVSGVAGELFFGEGSRLTVL.

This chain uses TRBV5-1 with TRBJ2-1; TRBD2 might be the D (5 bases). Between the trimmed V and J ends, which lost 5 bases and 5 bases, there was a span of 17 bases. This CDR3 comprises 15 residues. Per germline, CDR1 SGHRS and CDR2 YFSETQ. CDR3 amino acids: CASSSAGGGHNEQFF. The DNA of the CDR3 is TGCGCCAGCAGTTCGGCGGGTGGCGGGCACAATGAGCAGTTCTTC.

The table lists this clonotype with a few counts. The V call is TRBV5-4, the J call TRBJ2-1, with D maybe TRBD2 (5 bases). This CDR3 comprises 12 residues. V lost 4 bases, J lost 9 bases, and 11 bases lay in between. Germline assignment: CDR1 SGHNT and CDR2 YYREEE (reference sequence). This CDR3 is CASSRRGGEQFF. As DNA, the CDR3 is TGTGCCAGCAGCCGCCGAGGAGGTGAGCAGTTCTTC.